This TCR beta chain was obtained from a study of cytomegalovirus exposure and HLA in healthy donors. A note on this clone: Its cognate antigen is unknown.

Study-level points and caveats: As a later analysis revealed, the rate of TCR association differed by HLA locus, with DRB1 most and HLA-C fewest. A later analysis linked a missense DCLRE1C variant to TCR beta V- and J-gene trimming. It is likely that the observed cluster of highly shared sequence variants was a sequencing artifact.

The CDR3 has 11 amino acids. Germline CDR1 SEHNR, CDR2 FQNEAQ (reference sequence). V lost 5 bases and J lost 5, with 4 bases in between. The PCR employed 60 Vbeta primers together with 13 Jbeta primers. Repertoires were generated with immunoSEQ multiplex PCR, while TCRdb's copy carries only in-frame clones and drops some. Of about 200,000 clones listed, roughly 80% are singletons. The rearrangement joins TRBV7-9 to TRBJ2-1; D gene ambiguous. The TCR originated in a man aged 30 to 45 in good health and CMV-seronegative. Sequences were obtained from PBMCs. The CDR3 coding sequence is TGTGCCAGCAGCCTTCACAATGAGCAGTTCTTC. The encoded protein is CASSLHNEQFF.